Below, 15 T cell receptor beta chains from the same sample are listed, as sequenced in a study of shared clonotypes between healthy human individuals. The data were produced by immunoSEQ multiplex PCR, yet TCRdb's version contains in-frame clones alone and is incomplete. This repertoire shows under 850,000 clones, 55% to 75% found once; its top ten account for 1.8%. The material sequenced was memory CD4+ T cells sorted from blood. Noted subset: CD45RA-negative fraction. The source of these receptors is a woman aged 30 to 39 in good health.

The chain combines TRBV18 with TRBJ2-3, with D possibly TRBD2 on 6 matching bases. Germline lookup yields CDR1 KGHSH and CDR2 LQKENI. The CDR3 runs to 15 residues. The V end was cut by 2 bases, the J end by 2 bases, with 11 bases between. Written as DNA, the CDR3 is TGTGCCAGCTCACCAAAGGGACTCCACACAGATACGCAGTATTTT. It translates to CASSPKGLHTDTQYF.

This clone was detected only once. Just one base apart from a much larger clone, this may be a read error. The J gene is TRBJ1-2, the V gene TRBV18; TRBD1 might be the D (5 bases). Germline values: CDR1 KGHSH, CDR2 LQKENI. The CDR3 totals 14 residues. Trimming took off 3 bases at V and 0 bases at J, with 8 bases between the two ends. CDR3 region: CASSPRGANYGYTF. CDR3 nucleotide sequence: TGTGCCAGCTCACCGCGAGGGGCTAACTATGGCTACACCTTC.

The J gene is TRBJ2-3, the V gene TRBV29-1; 13 nucleotides line up with TRBD2. Germline CDR1 is SQVTM and CDR2 is ANQGSEA. V shed 7 bases, J shed 3 bases, and the junction held 4 bases outside the gene matches. The CDR3 sequence is 14 residues long. This chain's CDR3 is CSATSGGGTDTQYF. In DNA, the CDR3 is TGCAGCGCTACTAGCGGGGGGGGGACAGATACGCAGTATTTT.

About this clone itself: The same CDR3 also results from other DNA sequences found in this sample. The J gene is TRBJ2-5, the V gene TRBV18; TRBD2 agrees at 8 bases. Germline CDR1 is KGHSH and CDR2 is LQKENI. This CDR3 region has 15 residues. V shed 3 bases, J shed 5 bases, and the junction held 8 bases outside the gene matches. The CDR3 spells CASSPRAGAEETQYF. CDR3 DNA: TGTGCCAGCTCACCTCGAGCGGGAGCGGAGGAGACCCAGTACTTC. The full variable domain, with the rest looked up from reference TRBV18 and TRBJ2-5, is NAGVMQNPRHLVRRRGQEARLRCSPMKGHSHVYWYRQLPEEGLKFMVYLQKENIIDESGMPKERFSAEFPKEGPSILRIQQVVRGDSAAYFCASSPRAGAEETQYFGPGTRLLVL.

V gene TRBV5-8 combines with J gene TRBJ1-2; a possible D gene is TRBD1 (6 bases). CDR1 and CDR2 from the germline V gene are SGHTS and YDEGEE. The CDR3 has 14 amino acids. Trimming pared 7 bases from V and 7 bases from J, leaving 20 bases between. The CDR3 region is CASPRGQSSIGYTF. Here the CDR3 DNA reads TGTGCCAGCCCCCGTGGACAGAGCTCTATTGGCTACACCTTC.

This chain connects TRBV7-2 to TRBJ1-5, with TRBD1 as a possible D gene (5 bases). CDR1 SGHTA and CDR2 FQGNSA come from the germline V gene. V was pared by 3 bases and J by 5 bases, with 14 bases between. This CDR3 contains 15 residues. In DNA form, the CDR3 reads TGTGCCAGCAGCTTCGATGGGGCCCCTCATCAGCCCCAGCATTTT. Protein sequence: CASSFDGAPHQPQHF.

The rearrangement links TRBV7-2 to TRBJ2-3; 10 bases match TRBD2. This CDR3 comprises 16 residues. Per germline, CDR1 SGHTA and CDR2 FQGNSA. J gave up 5 bases and V 1 base, and 6 bases lay outside the gene matches. CDR3 nucleotide sequence: TGTGCCAGCAGCTTAGGCCTAGCGGGAGATGGAGATACGCAGTATTTT. Protein: CASSLGLAGDGDTQYF.

The rearrangement links TRBV28 to TRBJ1-1; unclear D gene. Trimming stripped 6 bases from V and 1 base from J, with 12 bases between. Germline values: CDR1 MDHEN, CDR2 SYDVKM. This CDR3 comprises 14 residues. The CDR3 DNA follows: TGTGCCAGCAGGCGGCCGGAACGGAACACTGAAGCTTTCTTT. This translates into CASRRPERNTEAFF. The full variable domain, in which reference TRBV28 and TRBJ1-1 provide the parts outside the CDR3, is DVKVTQSSRYLVKRTGEKVFLECVQDMDHENMFWYRQDPGLGLRLIYFSYDVKMKEKGDIPEGYSVSREKKERFSLILESASTNQTSMYLCASRRPERNTEAFFGQGTRLTVV.

The chain combines TRBV7-6 with TRBJ2-1; either TRBD1 or TRBD2 may fit D (6 bases each). V dropped 8 bases and J dropped 2 bases, with 19 bases sitting between them. This CDR3 comprises 16 residues. Germline V lookup: CDR1 SGHVS, CDR2 FNYEAQ. CDR3 residues: CASGRGAAGTYNEQFF. In DNA form, the CDR3 reads TGTGCCAGCGGAAGGGGGGCGGCGGGAACCTACAATGAGCAGTTCTTC.

The chain employs TRBV20-1 and TRBJ2-5; D call uncertain. Deletions cut 6 bases from V and 5 bases from J, with 10 bases between. Germline V CDR1 and CDR2: DFQATT, SNEGSKA (reference sequence). The CDR3 extends over 11 amino acids. In DNA form, the CDR3 reads TGCAGTGCCTTCCACGGGGAGACCCAGTACTTC. Translated: CSAFHGETQYF.

The CDR3, as DNA: TGTGCCATCAGTGGAGGCATAATAGCGGAGAGCACAGATACGCAGTATTTT. Amino acids: CAISGGIIAESTDTQYF. J is TRBJ2-3 and V is TRBV10-3; D perhaps matches TRBD2 (6 bases). CDR1 ENHRY and CDR2 SYGVKD come from the germline V gene. The CDR3 spans 17 residues. V was trimmed by 4 bases and J by 0 bases, leaving 17 bases between them.

Concerning this clone itself: Other nucleotide sequences from this sample produce the same CDR3. This sequence joins TRBV28 and TRBJ2-2; the D gene is possibly TRBD1 (5 bases). The CDR3 length is 14 residues. Germline CDR1 MDHEN, CDR2 SYDVKM. The germline V and J ends were trimmed by 5 bases and 1 base, with 8 bases remaining between them. The chain's CDR3 is CASSRGQNTGELFF. DNA of the CDR3: TGTGCCAGCAGTCGAGGACAGAACACCGGGGAGCTGTTTTTT.

J is TRBJ2-3 and V is TRBV6-4; TRBD2 aligns across 9 bases. Germline CDR1 is MRHNA and CDR2 is SNTAGT. The CDR3 consists of 14 residues. Trimming at V came to 10 bases and at J to 0 bases, leaving 5 bases not matched to a gene. This CDR3 reads CATRAGGSTDTQYF. In DNA, the CDR3 is TGTGCCACCCGAGCGGGAGGAAGCACAGATACGCAGTATTTT.

The chain employs TRBV19 and TRBJ1-5, with a weak D call TRBD1 (6 bases). Germline V gene lookup returns CDR1 LNHDA and CDR2 SQIVND (reference sequence). This CDR3 contains 13 residues. Trimming left V 7 bases short and J 4 bases short, with 11 bases between. The chain's CDR3 is CASIGQGNQPQHF. The CDR3 DNA reads TGTGCCAGTATAGGGCAGGGGAATCAGCCCCAGCATTTT.

V gene TRBV10-3 combines with J gene TRBJ2-1, with TRBD2 matching 9 bases. CDR3 size: 15 residues. The V gene's germline CDR1 is ENHRY and CDR2 SYGVKD. Unmatched junction bases numbered 4, after V lost 2 bases and J lost 5 bases. Here the CDR3 DNA reads TGTGCCATCAGTGAGGCGGGAGGGACCAACAATGAGCAGTTCTTC. Translated: CAISEAGGTNNEQFF.